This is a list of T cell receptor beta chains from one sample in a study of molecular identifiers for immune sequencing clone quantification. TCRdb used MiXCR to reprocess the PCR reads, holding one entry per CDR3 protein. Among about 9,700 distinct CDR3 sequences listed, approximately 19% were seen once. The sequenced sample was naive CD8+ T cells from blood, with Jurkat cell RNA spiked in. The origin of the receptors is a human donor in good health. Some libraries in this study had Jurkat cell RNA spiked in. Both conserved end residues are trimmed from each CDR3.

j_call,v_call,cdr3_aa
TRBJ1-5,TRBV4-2,ASSQDKGDKQPQH
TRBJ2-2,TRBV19,ASSNPISGRTGELF
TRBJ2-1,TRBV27,ASSLSSFVYDEQF
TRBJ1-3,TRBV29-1,SVELTGAGNTIY
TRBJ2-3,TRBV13,ASSPAQDGRAYKDTQY
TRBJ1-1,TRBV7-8,ASSSGRTNTEAF
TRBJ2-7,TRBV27,ATSRGGVSYEQY
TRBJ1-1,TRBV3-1,ASSQVPQLNTEAF
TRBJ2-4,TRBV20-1,SARTPSAKNIQY
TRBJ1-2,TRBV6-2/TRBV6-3,ASSYGILGQGAYGYT
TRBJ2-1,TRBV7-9,ATANNEQF
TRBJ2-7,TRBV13,ASSFDRGYEQY
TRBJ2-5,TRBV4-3,ASSQEGGLRETQY
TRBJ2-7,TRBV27,ASSAGAYEQY
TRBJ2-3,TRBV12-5,ASGFRGSTDTQY
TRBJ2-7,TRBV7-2,ASSLLLGLAQYEQY
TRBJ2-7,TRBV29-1,SVGGVDEQY
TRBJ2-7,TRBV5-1,ASSLKLEGFYEQY
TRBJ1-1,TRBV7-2,ASSPNWVEGGVPEAF
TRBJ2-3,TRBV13,ASSSLAEGSTDTQY
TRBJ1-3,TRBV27,ASSGGDSGNTIY
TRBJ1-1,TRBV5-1,ASSPFSGTNTEAF
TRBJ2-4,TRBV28,ASSPQAVRSVNIQY
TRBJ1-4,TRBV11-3,ASSPRGSTANEKLF
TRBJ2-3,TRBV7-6,ASSPAVGGLPDTQY
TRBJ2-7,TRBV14,ASSQLAGTHEQY
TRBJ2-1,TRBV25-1,ASSSTRYPYNEQF
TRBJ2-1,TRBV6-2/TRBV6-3,ASSYQGLAGQQF
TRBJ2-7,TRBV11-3,ASSSLLSYEQY
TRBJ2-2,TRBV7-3,ASSPGGLYTGELF
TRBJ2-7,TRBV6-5,ASSYSKTWGFDEQY
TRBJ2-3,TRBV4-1,ASSQNRGLGTDTQY
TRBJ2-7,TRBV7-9,ASSARLLAYEQY
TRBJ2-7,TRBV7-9,ASSLGTGSSYEQY
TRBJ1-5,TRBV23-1,ARTDTAILGPKRQTYSNQPQH
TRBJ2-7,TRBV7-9,ASSLSLAGSYEQY
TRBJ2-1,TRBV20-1,SARGGSAIYNEQF
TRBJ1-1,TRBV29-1,SVALLGVAF
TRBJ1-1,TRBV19,ASSTRDRGGVDTEAL
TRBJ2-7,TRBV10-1,ASSEEIPPYEQY
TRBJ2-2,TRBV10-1,ASNNGRQNTGELF
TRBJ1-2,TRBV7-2,ASSLVDSPNYGYT
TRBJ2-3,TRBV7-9,ASSLVSAGANTQY
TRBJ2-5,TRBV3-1,ASSQGVEGPTQY
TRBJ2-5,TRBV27,AGSLLGQETQY
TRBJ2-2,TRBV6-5,ASSYSRGLPHTGELF
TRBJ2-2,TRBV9,ASSVGNTGELF
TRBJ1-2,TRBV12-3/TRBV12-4,ASSLPHFVGVYGYT
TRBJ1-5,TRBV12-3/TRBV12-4,ASRDVGEGQPQH
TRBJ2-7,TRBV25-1,ASSDSATTITYEQY
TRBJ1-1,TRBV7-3,ASSLTYSGQPNTEAF
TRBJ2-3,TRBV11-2,ASSLGTSGGTDTQY
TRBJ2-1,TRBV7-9,ASRGTGNNEQF
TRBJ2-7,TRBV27,ASSQLGQSSYEQY
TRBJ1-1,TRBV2,ASRDGQGPPAF